This T cell receptor beta chain was found in a study of blood T cell repertoires in COVID-19. J lost 6 bases, V lost 4 bases, and 7 bases had no gene match. Per the germline V gene, CDR1 is SGDLS and CDR2 is YYNGEE. The CDR3 is 14 residues long. Profiled with immunoSEQ multiplex PCR; TCRdb holds only in-frame clones, not every one. In the table there are a few hundred thousand clones, roughly 84% of which are singletons. The sequenced sample consisted of peripheral blood. The J gene is TRBJ1-5, the V gene TRBV9, with TRBD1 identical over 7 bases. The receptor was derived from a woman aged 18-29 years with acute or convalescent COVID-19. This chain's CDR3 is CASSKQGLGQPQHF. DNA of the CDR3: TGTGCCAGCAGCAAACAGGGGCTGGGTCAGCCCCAGCATTTT.